The 24 T cell receptor beta chains listed next were all sequenced from one sample in a study of T cell responses to AZD1222 COVID-19 vaccine. Using immunoSEQ multiplex PCR, the repertoire was profiled, and TCRdb retains in-frame clones only, with some absent. The data show 100,000 to 150,000 clones, 80% to 90% seen once. The sample here was peripheral blood, taken on day 0 of AZD1222 vaccination. The receptors shown here come from an adult in good health.

V usage is TRBV28 and J usage is TRBJ1-3; a weak D match, TRBD1 (6 bases). This CDR3 spans 12 amino acids. The V end lost 8 bases, the J end lost 3 bases, and 8 bases lay between the germline ends. Looked up from germline, CDR1 is MDHEN and CDR2 is SYDVKM. The CDR3 is CASQGYGNTIYF. The DNA of the CDR3 is TGTGCCAGCCAGGGGTATGGAAACACCATATATTTT.

The genes are TRBV29-1 and TRBJ1-5, with no clear D. Germline V CDR1 and CDR2: SQVTM, ANQGSEA. V was shortened by 4 bases and J by 5 bases, with 12 bases between the two germline ends. The CDR3 has 13 amino acids. CDR3 region: CSVAAVPDQPQHF. The CDR3 DNA reads TGCAGCGTTGCAGCTGTCCCCGATCAGCCCCAGCATTTT.

The chain is built from TRBV5-4 and TRBJ2-3; 7 positions match TRBD1. The V gene end was trimmed by 4 bases and the J gene end by 0 bases; junction bases not matched to a gene: 5. The CDR3 runs 15 residues. Looked up from germline, CDR1 is SGHNT and CDR2 is YYREEE (reference sequence). This CDR3 is CASSLDRTSTDTQYF. The CDR3 bases are TGTGCCAGCAGCCTGGACAGGACTAGCACAGATACGCAGTATTTT. Full variable domain (remainder filled in from reference TRBV5-4 and TRBJ2-3): ETGVTQSPTHLIKTRGQQVTLRCSSQSGHNTVSWYQQALGQGPQFIFQYYREEENGRGNFPPRFSGLQFPNYSSELNVNALELDDSALYLCASSLDRTSTDTQYFGPGTRLTVL.

The chain recombines TRBV7-8 with TRBJ2-7; D gene uncertain. V gave up 8 bases and J gave up 3 bases, with 8 bases separating them. This CDR3 comprises 11 residues. CDR1 and CDR2 (germline): SGHVS, FQNEAQ. Here the CDR3 reads CASGGGYEQYF. DNA for the CDR3: TGTGCCAGCGGCGGTGGCTACGAGCAGTACTTC.

This rearrangement joins TRBV19 to TRBJ1-1; TRBD1 might be the D (5 bases). This CDR3 spans 15 amino acids. The germline CDR1 and CDR2 sequences are LNHDA and SQIVND (reference sequence). The ends were cut back, 3 bases at V and 5 bases at J, with 16 bases in the middle. In DNA form, the CDR3 reads TGTGCCAGTAGTATTGTAGCGGCAGGGAAAACTGAAGCTTTCTTT. This codes for CASSIVAAGKTEAFF.

The CDR3 sequence: CAIGWTDTQYF. CDR3 sequence (DNA): TGTGCCATCGGATGGACAGATACGCAGTATTTT. V usage is TRBV10-3 and J usage is TRBJ2-3, with D uncertain. The ends were cut back, 8 bases at V and 3 bases at J, with 6 bases in the middle. This CDR3 is built from 11 residues. The germline V gene encodes CDR1 ENHRY and CDR2 SYGVKD.

V gene TRBV15 combines with J gene TRBJ2-7; a possible D gene is TRBD1 (6 bases). The CDR3 is 13 amino acids. Trimming cost V 5 bases and J 1 base, with 9 bases left between them. Germline CDR1 and CDR2: LNHNV and YYDKDF (reference sequence). Here the CDR3 reads CATSSGTSYEQYF. The CDR3 DNA sequence: TGTGCCACCAGCTCCGGGACATCCTACGAGCAGTACTTC.

The chain recombines TRBV24-1 with TRBJ2-1; either TRBD1 or TRBD2 may fit D (5 bases each). The CDR3 runs to 20 residues. The V gene lost 2 bases and the J gene lost 4 bases, with 26 bases spanning the gap. CDR1 and CDR2 (germline): KGHDR, SFDVKD. CDR3 bases: TGTGCCACCAGTGATTATGGGGGTGGCAGGAAATCCTTGGGGTACAATGAGCAGTTCTTC. This translates into CATSDYGGGRKSLGYNEQFF.

This chain uses TRBV7-9 with TRBJ1-4, with TRBD1 matching 7 bases. The germline V gene has CDR1 SEHNR and CDR2 FQNEAQ (reference sequence). Trimming took 0 bases from V and 7 from J; bases not matched to a gene: 5. The CDR3 spans 15 residues. The CDR3 protein is CASSLAGTESEKLFF. The CDR3 bases are TGTGCCAGCAGCTTAGCGGGGACAGAGTCTGAAAAACTGTTTTTT.

The chain combines TRBV24-1 with TRBJ2-2; a possible D gene is TRBD1 (7 bases). This CDR3 spans 17 amino acids. V was trimmed by 0 bases and J by 0 bases, leaving 10 bases between them. Germline V gene lookup returns CDR1 KGHDR and CDR2 SFDVKD. CDR3 DNA: TGTGCCACCAGTGATTTGGGCAGGGGGGCGAACACCGGGGAGCTGTTTTTT. Protein sequence: CATSDLGRGANTGELFF.

This clone has only one observation. This chain joins TRBV29-1 and TRBJ1-2; no clear D gene. The CDR3 runs 13 residues. CDR1 and CDR2 (germline): SQVTM, ANQGSEA. The V and J ends lost 7 bases and 1 base respectively, with 13 bases between them. The CDR3 reads CSADPEYNYGYTF. In nucleotides, the CDR3 is TGCAGCGCTGACCCAGAGTATAACTATGGCTACACCTTC. The full variable domain, in which reference TRBV29-1 and TRBJ1-2 provide the parts outside the CDR3, is SAVISQKPSRDICQRGTSLTIQCQVDSQVTMMFWYRQQPGQSLTLIATANQGSEATYESGFVIDKFPISRPNLTFSTLTVSNMSPEDSSIYLCSADPEYNYGYTFGSGTRLTVV.

This clone occurred a few times. V gene TRBV20-1 combines with J gene TRBJ1-3; D is unresolved. Germline assignment: CDR1 DFQATT and CDR2 SNEGSKA (reference sequence). The ends were cut back, 3 bases at V and 8 bases at J, with 14 bases in the middle. CDR3 length: 13 residues. CDR3 residues: CSASPPKQDTIYF. The DNA of the CDR3 is TGCAGTGCTAGTCCGCCAAAACAAGACACCATATATTTT.

The V gene is TRBV11-1, the J gene TRBJ2-3, with 11 positions matching TRBD2. The CDR3 runs 16 residues. Trimming at V came to 2 bases and at J to 5 bases, leaving 6 bases not matched to a gene. The germline V gene has CDR1 SGHAT and CDR2 FQDESV (reference sequence). CDR3 DNA: TGTGCCAGCAGCTTATTAGCGGGGGGGCTGAAAGATACGCAGTATTTT. Translating it yields CASSLLAGGLKDTQYF.

The table lists this clone with a count of one. The J gene is TRBJ1-1, the V gene TRBV6-1; D is ambiguous. Germline-derived CDR1 and CDR2 are MNHNS and SASEGT. The CDR3 length is 13 residues. The V end lost 1 base, the J end lost 1 base, and 4 bases lay between the germline ends. The CDR3 nucleotides read TGTGCCAGCAGTGAAGTGGCGAACACTGAAGCTTTCTTT. Translation gives CASSEVANTEAFF.

CDR3 in DNA: TGCGCCAGCAGCCAAGATTGGGGGGTGACACCCAGCAATCAGCCCCAGCATTTT. This gives the protein CASSQDWGVTPSNQPQHF. The chain uses TRBV4-3 and TRBJ1-5; D is possibly TRBD1 (5 bases). Per germline, CDR1 LGHNA and CDR2 YSLEER. V was cut by 0 bases and J by 1 base, with 16 bases left in between. The CDR3 covers 18 residues.

This CDR3 reads CASSERAGGLTGELFF. The CDR3 DNA reads as TGTGCCAGCAGTGAACGAGCGGGGGGGCTCACCGGGGAGCTGTTTTTT. V is TRBV6-1 and J is TRBJ2-2; 10 bases are a match to TRBD2. The CDR3 runs 16 residues. With 2 bases clipped from V and 4 bases from J, the junction kept 4 bases outside the gene matches. Germline values: CDR1 MNHNS, CDR2 SASEGT.

This chain connects TRBV25-1 to TRBJ2-5; no clear D gene. This CDR3 comprises 11 residues. Germline values: CDR1 MGHDK, CDR2 SYGVNS. V dropped 4 bases and J dropped 4 bases, with 4 bases sitting between them. The CDR3 nucleotides read TGTGCCAGCAGTGGCCGAGAGACCCAGTACTTC. Translating it yields CASSGRETQYF.

This chain joins TRBV5-8 and TRBJ1-2, with no clear D. Trimming took 6 bases from V and 6 from J, leaving 21 bases between them. CDR1 is SGHTS and CDR2 is YDEGEE in the germline V gene. The CDR3 totals 15 residues. The CDR3 loop is CASTQSGELSDGYTF. The CDR3 DNA sequence: TGTGCCAGCACCCAGAGCGGTGAGTTGTCCGATGGCTACACCTTC.

The genes are TRBV2 and TRBJ1-2; D is undetermined. Per germline, CDR1 SNHLY and CDR2 FYNNEI. The CDR3 sequence is 13 residues long. Trimming took 4 bases from V and 5 from J, leaving 11 bases between them. The CDR3 nucleotides read TGTGCCAGCAGTGTAGGCAGCGGGTATGGCTACACCTTC. This translates into CASSVGSGYGYTF.

This clone was detected only once. The chain links TRBV12-5 to TRBJ1-5; 10 positions agree with TRBD1. Looked up from germline, CDR1 is LGHNT and CDR2 is FRNRAP. The CDR3 spans 17 residues. V trimming: 4 bases; J trimming: 9 bases; junction bases outside the gene matches: 15. CDR3 sequence reads: CASGSVPGQGRTRPQHF. CDR3 DNA: TGTGCTAGTGGTTCCGTCCCGGGACAGGGGCGCACGCGGCCCCAGCATTTT.

This clone was detected only a few times. This chain links TRBV5-1 with TRBJ2-2; 7 bases are shared with TRBD1. Germline CDR1 SGHRS, CDR2 YFSETQ. This CDR3 comprises 15 residues. With 4 bases clipped from V and 1 base from J, the junction kept 4 bases outside the gene matches. As DNA, the CDR3 is TGCGCCAGCAGCCAGACAGGGAAGAACACCGGGGAGCTGTTTTTT. Translating gives CASSQTGKNTGELFF.

On this clone itself: The junction departs from germline at one end; a sequencing error may be responsible. This chain connects TRBV7-7 to TRBJ1-1; D is unclear. The CDR3 covers 13 residues. The germline V gene encodes CDR1 SSHAT and CDR2 FNYEAQ (reference sequence). The CDR3 here is CASSLAENTEAFF. The CDR3 coding sequence is TGTGCTAGCAGCCTCGCGGAGAACACTGAAGCTTTCTTT.

The rearrangement links TRBV6-5 to TRBJ2-7; D remains unclear. Trimming left V 6 bases short and J 0 bases short, with 9 bases between. The germline CDR1 and CDR2 sequences are MNHEY and SVGAGI. The CDR3 is made up of 13 amino acids. CDR3 coding DNA: TGTGCCAGCAGGACTTCGAGCTCCTACGAGCAGTACTTC. This gives the protein CASRTSSSYEQYF.

The chain joins TRBV19 to TRBJ1-1; D remains ambiguous. Germline CDR1 LNHDA, CDR2 SQIVND (reference sequence). V lost 5 bases to trimming and J lost 6 bases, with 16 bases between them. CDR3 length equals 14 residues. The CDR3 sequence: CASSATWAGSEAFF. The CDR3 region has the DNA TGTGCCAGTAGTGCGACCTGGGCGGGGTCTGAAGCTTTCTTT. Full variable domain (missing parts from reference TRBV19 and TRBJ1-1): DGGITQSPKYLFRKEGQNVTLSCEQNLNHDAMYWYRQDPGQGLRLIYYSQIVNDFQKGDIAEGYSVSREKKESFPLTVTSAQKNPTAFYLCASSATWAGSEAFFGQGTRLTVV.